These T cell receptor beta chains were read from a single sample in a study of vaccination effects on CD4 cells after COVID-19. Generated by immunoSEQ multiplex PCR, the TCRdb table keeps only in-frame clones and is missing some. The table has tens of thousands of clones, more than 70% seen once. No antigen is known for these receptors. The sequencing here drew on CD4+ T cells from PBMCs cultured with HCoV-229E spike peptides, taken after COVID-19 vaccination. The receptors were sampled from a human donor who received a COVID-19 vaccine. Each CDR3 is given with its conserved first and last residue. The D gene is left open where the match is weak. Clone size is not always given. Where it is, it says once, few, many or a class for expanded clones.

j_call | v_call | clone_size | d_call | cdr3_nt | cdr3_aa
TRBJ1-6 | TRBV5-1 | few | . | TGCGCCAGCAGCCGATGGACAGATAATTCACCCCTCCACTTT | CASSRWTDNSPLHF
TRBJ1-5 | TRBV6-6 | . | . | TGTGCCAGCAGTTACTCAGGGGGGCGAGGCCAGCCCCAGCATTTT | CASSYSGGRGQPQHF
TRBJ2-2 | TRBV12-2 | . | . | TGTGCAAGTCGCTTAGCGGCGGCGGGGGGGGAGCGTATGTGGAGCACCGGGGAGCTGTTTTTT | CASRLAAAGGERMWSTGELFF
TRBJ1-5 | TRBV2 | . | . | TGTGCCAGCAGGAAAGTTGATCAGCCCCAGCATTTT | CASRKVDQPQHF
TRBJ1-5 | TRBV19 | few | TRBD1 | TGTGCCAGTAGCAATAGGGGGGACAGCCTTAGCAATCAGCCCCAGCATTTT | CASSNRGDSLSNQPQHF
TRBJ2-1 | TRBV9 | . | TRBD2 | TGTGCCAGCAGCAGGACTAGCGGTTACAATGAGCAGTTCTTC | CASSRTSGYNEQFF
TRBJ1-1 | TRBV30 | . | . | TGTGCCTGGAGTGTACAAGGCACTGAAGCTTTCTTT | CAWSVQGTEAFF
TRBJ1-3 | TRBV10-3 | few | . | TGTGCCACCCGGGCGGCCTCTGGAAACACCATATATTTT | CATRAASGNTIYF
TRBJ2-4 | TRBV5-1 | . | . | TGCGCCAGCAGCTTACCTTCTGGGGCCAAAAACATTCAGTACTTC | CASSLPSGAKNIQYF
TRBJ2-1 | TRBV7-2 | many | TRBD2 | TGTGCCAGCAGCCCATATAGCGGGGCGCAGTTCTTC | CASSPYSGAQFF
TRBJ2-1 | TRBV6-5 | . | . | TGTGCCAGCAGCTTCCTTGGGCAGGGGAGTAATGAGCAGTTCTTC | CASSFLGQGSNEQFF
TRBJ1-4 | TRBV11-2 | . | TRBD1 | TGTGCCAGCAGCCGGACCACAGGGGGTGGTGAAAAACTGTTTTTT | CASSRTTGGGEKLFF
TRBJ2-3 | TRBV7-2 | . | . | TGTGCCAGCAGCTTAGGGTCTTTGGGACTGGGGGAAGATACGCAGTATTTT | CASSLGSLGLGEDTQYF
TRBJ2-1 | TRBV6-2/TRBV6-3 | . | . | TGTGCCAGCAGTTACTCCTACAGGGAACCGGGCAATGAGCAGTTCTTC | CASSYSYREPGNEQFF
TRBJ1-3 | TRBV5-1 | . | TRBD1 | TGCGCCAGCAGCTTTCTCGGAGACAGGGAGAACACCATATATTTT | CASSFLGDRENTIYF
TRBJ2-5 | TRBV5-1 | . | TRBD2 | TGCGCCAGCAGCCCGGGATATAGCGGGGGGACGGGAGAGACCCAGTACTTC | CASSPGYSGGTGETQYF
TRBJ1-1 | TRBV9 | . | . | TGTGCCAGCAGCGCCTCCGGACATTCGAACACTGAAGCTTTCTTT | CASSASGHSNTEAFF
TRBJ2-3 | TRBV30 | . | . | TGTGCTTGGGCCGGCCCAACAGATACGCAGTATTTT | CAWAGPTDTQYF
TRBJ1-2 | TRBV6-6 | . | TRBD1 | TGTGCCAGCAGCCCCGGGACAGGGGTGAGCTATGGCTACACCTTC | CASSPGTGVSYGYTF
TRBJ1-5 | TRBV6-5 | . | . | TGTGCCAGCAGTTACGACAGTAATCAGCCCCAGCATTTT | CASSYDSNQPQHF
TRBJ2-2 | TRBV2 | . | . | TGTGCCAGCAGCCGCGCGCTCGATACCGGGGAGCTGTTTTTT | CASSRALDTGELFF
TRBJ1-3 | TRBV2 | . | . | TGTGCCAGCAGTGAGTTCGGCGGGGGCTCTGGAAACACCATATATTTT | CASSEFGGGSGNTIYF
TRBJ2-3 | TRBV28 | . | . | TGTGCCAGCAATCCCCTGACCGGTGGTCTGGGCACGCAGTATTTT | CASNPLTGGLGTQYF
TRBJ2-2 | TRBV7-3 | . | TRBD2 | TGTGCCAGCAGCTTTAGCGGGCAAAACACCGGGGAGCTGTTTTTT | CASSFSGQNTGELFF
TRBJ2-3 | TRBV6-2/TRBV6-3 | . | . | TGTGCCAGCAGTTACTCGATAAAGGGGATGCAGGAGGGACGGAGGGATACGCAGTATTTT | CASSYSIKGMQEGRRDTQYF
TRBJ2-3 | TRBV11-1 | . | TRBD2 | TGTGCCAGCAGCTTTAGAGCGAGCGGGGGGGATACGCAGTATTTT | CASSFRASGGDTQYF
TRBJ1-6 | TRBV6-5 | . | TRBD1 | TGTGCCAGCAGTTACTGGGACAGGGAGAATTCACCCCTCCACTTT | CASSYWDRENSPLHF
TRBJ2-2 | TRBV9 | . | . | TGTGCCAGCAGCGTAGCAATGACCGGGGAGCTGTTTTTT | CASSVAMTGELFF
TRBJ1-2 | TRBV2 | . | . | TGTGCCAGCAGTAGTCGGCATGGTAACTATGGCTACACCTTC | CASSSRHGNYGYTF
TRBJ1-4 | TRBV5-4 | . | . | TGTGCCAGCAGCTCGGGTGGGCATCGTAATGAAAAACTGTTTTTT | CASSSGGHRNEKLFF
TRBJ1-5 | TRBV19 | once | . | TGTGCCAGTAGTCGATCAAATAGCAATCAGCCCCAGCATTTT | CASSRSNSNQPQHF
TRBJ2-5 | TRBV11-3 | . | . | TGTGCCAGCAGCTTAAATCCTGGAGAGACCCAGTACTTC | CASSLNPGETQYF
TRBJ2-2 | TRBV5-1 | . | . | TGCGCCAGCAGCTTGACAGTAACCACCGGGGAGCTGTTTTTT | CASSLTVTTGELFF
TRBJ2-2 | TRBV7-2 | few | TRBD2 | TGTGCCAGCAGCTTAGCGACGAGCGGGGGGGCAGGGGAGCTGTTTTTT | CASSLATSGGAGELFF
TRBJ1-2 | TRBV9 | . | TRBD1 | TGTGCCAGCAGCGTCCAGGGGGTAAACTATGGCTACACCTTC | CASSVQGVNYGYTF
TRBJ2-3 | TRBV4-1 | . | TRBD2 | TGCGCCAGCAGCCGACAGGGACTAGCGGGCAACACAGATACGCAGTATTTT | CASSRQGLAGNTDTQYF
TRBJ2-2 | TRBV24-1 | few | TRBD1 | TGTGCCACCAGTGATTGGTCAGGGGGCGGCACCGGGGAGCTGTTTTTT | CATSDWSGGGTGELFF
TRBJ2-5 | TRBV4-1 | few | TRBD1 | TGCGCCAGCAGGGATTACAGGGGTGAAGAGACCCAGTACTTC | CASRDYRGEETQYF
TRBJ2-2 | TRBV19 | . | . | TGTGCCAGTAGTCTTTACGGGGGCAAGGGGGAGCTGTTTTTT | CASSLYGGKGELFF
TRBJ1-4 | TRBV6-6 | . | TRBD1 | TGTGCCAGCAGACTCCAGACAGGGGGCAATGAAAAACTGTTTTTT | CASRLQTGGNEKLFF
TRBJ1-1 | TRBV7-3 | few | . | TGTGCCAGCAGCGCCAGACGGGCGAACACTGAAGCTTTCTTT | CASSARRANTEAFF
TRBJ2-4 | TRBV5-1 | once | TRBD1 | TGCGCCAGCAGCTCGCAGGGGGTGGAGAACATTCAGTACTTC | CASSSQGVENIQYF
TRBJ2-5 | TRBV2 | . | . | TGTGCCAGCAGCCCCGAAGGAGAGACCCAGTACTTC | CASSPEGETQYF
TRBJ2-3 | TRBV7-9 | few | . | TGTGCCAGCAGCAGAGACAGGAACACAGATACGCAGTATTTT | CASSRDRNTDTQYF
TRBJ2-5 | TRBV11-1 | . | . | TGTGCCAGCAGCCACGCATCGGCTGGGGGAGAGACCCAGTACTTC | CASSHASAGGETQYF